This T cell receptor (beta chain) comes out of a study of T cells in Graves' hyperthyroidism and ophthalmopathy. RNA transcripts were the template for amplifying TCR beta CDR3 regions. First-round RT-PCR of the TCR CDR3 relied on the HTBI primer set. TCRdb processed the multiplex PCR reads anew with MiXCR; each CDR3 protein has one entry. Counted here are over 500,000 distinct CDR3 sequences, more than 15% occurring once; the ten biggest clones make up 25% to 30%. Trimming removed 1 base from V and 4 bases from J, with 12 bases in between. This CDR3 is 15 amino acids long. Germline V CDR1 and CDR2: SGHTA, FQGNSA.

Sequenced sample: blood. The gene calls are TRBV7-2 and TRBJ2-3, with D perhaps TRBD2 (6 bases). The clonotype comes from a woman in her thirties with Graves' ophthalmopathy. DNA for the CDR3: TGTGCCAGCAGCTTAGGCCCCCCGGGGGCAGATACGCAGTATTTT. Translating it yields CASSLGPPGADTQYF.